This T cell receptor beta chain derives from a study of T cell changes during pregnancy in multiple sclerosis. Trimming removed 5 bases from V and 5 bases from J, with 16 bases in between. The CDR3 is made up of 15 amino acids. CDR1 is SEHNR and CDR2 is FQNEAQ in the germline V gene (reference sequence). Produced via immunoSEQ multiplex PCR; TCRdb's table is partial and in-frame only. This table has approximately 20,000 clones, over 65% appearing once. The sample in question was CD8+ T cells from peripheral blood mononuclear cells, obtained before pregnancy. This receptor was identified in a female donor with multiple sclerosis, enrolled in a pregnancy study. The rearrangement uses TRBV7-9 and TRBJ2-1; possible D gene TRBD2, 6 bases. The CDR3 region has the DNA TGTGCCAGCAGCCCGAGCTTCGGGAGAGACAATGAGCAGTTCTTC. Translated: CASSPSFGRDNEQFF.